The 2 T cell receptor beta chains below come from one sample, sequenced in a study of vaccination and CD4 T cells after COVID-19. With the Oncomine TCR Beta short-read assay, DNA from cultured CD4+ T cells was sequenced. One entry per CDR3 protein results from TCRdb running MiXCR on the PCR reads. The sample has about 15,000 distinct CDR3 sequences, 52% seen once; the top ten hold 6% to 9%. These TCRs are of unknown antigen specificity. Treatment here: approximately nine-day PBMC culture with coronavirus spike peptide pools or control peptides (ViraFEST assay). Sequencing was done on a sample of CD4+ T cells from blood, cultured in vitro. These receptors all come from a human donor who had recovered from COVID-19.

The CDR3 loop reads CASSLGLRDSGNIQYF. Written as DNA, the CDR3 is TGTGCCAGCAGCTTGGGACTCCGGGACAGCGGAAACATTCAGTACTTC. The chain couples TRBV7-3 to TRBJ2-4; possible D gene TRBD1, 7 bases. V lost 3 bases to trimming and J lost 6 bases, with 18 bases between them. The germline CDR1 and CDR2 sequences are SGHTA and FQGTGA. The CDR3 loop spans 16 amino acids. Together with reference TRBV7-3 and TRBJ2-4, the CDR3 gives the full variable domain: GAGVSQTPSNKVTEKGKYVELRCDPISGHTALYWYRQSLGQGPEFLIYFQGTGAADDSGLPNDRFFAVRPEGSVSTLKIQRTERGDSAVYLCASSLGLRDSGNIQYFGAGTRLSVL.

The genes are TRBV14 and TRBJ2-1, with a tentative D call TRBD2 (5 bases). Germline values: CDR1 SGHDN, CDR2 FVKESK. The CDR3 length is 15 residues. V lost 3 bases to trimming and J lost 8 bases, with 17 bases between them. The CDR3 protein is CASSHQDSSTDEQFF. The CDR3 region has the DNA TGTGCCAGCAGCCACCAGGACTCCTCCACGGATGAGCAGTTCTTC.